This T cell receptor beta chain was retrieved from a study of cytomegalovirus exposure and HLA in healthy donors (dated by TCRdb to between 2016 and 2019). In terms of the full investigation: An earlier analysis of approximately 600 of the donors reported roughly 300 Gb of sequence data and some 120 million unique TCR beta sequences from roughly 180 million T cells. About 330 gigabases of sequencing data and around 85 million unique TCR sequences made up an early release that covered several hundred HLA-typed donors. Of the roughly 430 genotyped donors, about 80% fell in the genetic ancestry cluster associated with self-reported Caucasian donors. The study was designed to test whether signatures of past pathogen exposure could be identified by cataloging public T cell receptors. The study profiled the T cell repertoires of approximately 700 subjects by immunosequencing and related them to cytomegalovirus serostatus. A separate validation cohort of over a hundred different subjects was used in addition to the 666-subject first cohort. High-throughput TCR immunosequencing, statistical association of individual TCRs with disease status, and machine learning were combined to predict cytomegalovirus infection status. A later analysis re-examined previously published TCR beta repertoires from about 700 donors and added high-resolution HLA genotyping to investigate patterns of TCR occurrence. In the later analysis, no new phenotypic data were used to find candidate immune exposures; instead, reliance was placed on TCR beta sequences and their occurrence across donors. An earlier analysis of 587 of the donors used high-throughput TCR beta sequencing to judge whether each TCR beta V gene segment behaved as functional or pseudogenic. Donor age, sex, ethnicity and CMV serostatus were collected together with the repertoire data. A later genetic analysis took genome-wide SNP genotypes for about 65% of the roughly 670 donors and used that subset as a discovery cohort. All discovery cohort repertoires had been generated on a single sequencing platform. Both class I and class II loci were covered by HLA typing, at four-digit resolution. The number of donors typed differed by locus, with about 629-640 for A, B, C, DRB1 and DQB1, around 500 for DQA1, 600 to 610 for DPA1, and around 450 for DPB1. A handful of DR-DQ haplotypes were handled as single units for association and clustering because linkage in the cohort was strong. Among roughly 400 genotyped donors of the cohort, an average of around 250,000 unique TCR beta nucleotide sequences was sequenced per donor, of which 15% to 20% were non-productive. Overall study results and their limits: The authors suggested that the approach could potentially be extended to other disease states and immunological phenotypes. Only TCR beta chains were sequenced in this cohort, and the absence of alpha or paired-chain data limited detectable features. A total of 150 to 200 TCR beta chains were listed by the study as associated with cytomegalovirus. For the cohort, immune exposure information was limited to CMV serostatus. An association between a missense DCLRE1C variant and V-gene and J-gene trimming of TCR beta chains was found in a later genetic analysis and replicated in an independent cohort. According to a later analysis, parvovirus B19, influenza, CMV and Epstein-Barr virus appeared linked to several top co-occurrence clusters. Roughly 15 rarely observed V segments, including chromosome 9 orphons, were excluded from the earlier analysis of approximately 500 of the donors because counts were too low. According to a later analysis, most CMV-associated TCR beta chains appeared to be HLA-restricted, and the HLA associations seemed to be driven largely by CMV exposure. A later genetic analysis reported fewer N-insertions in productive TCRs among donors in an Asian-associated ancestry cluster than the roughly 640-donor mean. In a later analysis, HLA-associated TCR beta chains showed more clonal expansion and lower generation probabilities than non-associated chains that were equally common. Specific HLA alleles were associated with 15,000 to 20,000 TCR beta sequences at a false discovery rate of 0.05 in a later analysis. HLA typing was unavailable for some donors at each locus, so association tests used only the typed subset. The sequencing pipeline was judged likely to have produced a cluster of highly shared sequence variants as a technical artifact. In vitro tests confirmed that a few of the cytomegalovirus-associated TCR beta chains recognize cytomegalovirus antigens. Correlated functional status among segregating V segments might reflect linkage disequilibrium, but an unknown experimental factor could not be ruled out. The presence/absence analyses assumed that sequencing depth was roughly uniform across donors, and that assumption may not be true. A further reported finding was that TCR beta sequences accurately predicted the HLA-A and HLA-B alleles for most subjects in the first cohort. While some public TCRs were present in many individuals, most TCR sequences turned up only very rarely across donors. A later analysis found that TCR association rates varied across HLA loci, with DRB1 alleles showing the most associated TCRs and HLA-C alleles the fewest. Some IMGT-functional V segments, including TRBV6-2 and TRBV6-3, could not be told apart with the 87-base-pair reads, so those segments were excluded. The classifier was reported to diagnose cytomegalovirus status with high specificity and sensitivity in both the original cohort and the validation cohort. In an earlier analysis of roughly 500 of the donors, most TCR beta V segments appeared in productive rearrangements about 87% or about 30% of the time, broadly matching IMGT annotations. Strong co-occurrence of HLA alleles, especially DR and DQ, made assigning TCR associations to individual alleles difficult.

From the cysteine up to the phenylalanine, the CDR3 has a length of 14 residues. The read is trimmed to its CDR3 DNA, 42 bases read in frame from base 1. Trimming removed 7 bases from V and 3 bases from J; the gene matches leave 5 bases unexplained. CDR1 MNHNS and CDR2 SASEGT are derived from the germline V gene. In total, over 600 healthy bone marrow donors made up the cohort. At the time of sampling, all cohort members were nominally healthy, though unrecorded immune exposures were likely present. The donor tested CMV seronegative, placing the donor among the 352 seronegative members of the cohort. A peripheral blood sample was provided by each donor, and peripheral blood mononuclear cells were used for TCR beta sequencing. The Qiagen DNeasy Blood Extraction Kit was used to extract genomic DNA from the blood cell samples. About this clone itself: Which antigen it targets is not known. No base-level quality is on record; no much larger clone is a single base apart.

Libraries were prepared through the immunoSEQ multiplex PCR assay. For the multiplex PCR, a mixture combining 60 forward primers for TCR Vbeta segments and 13 reverse primers for TCR Jbeta segments was used. The CDR3 region of rearranged TCR beta genes was amplified from genomic DNA with a multiplex PCR assay. The amplified TCR beta libraries were sequenced on the Illumina HiSeq System as 87-base-pair reads. The study's own analysis went as follows. In a later analysis, 70 million to 95 million unique TCR beta chains were counted across the roughly 670 repertoires, and roughly 10 million of these chains were shared by at least two donors. To remove PCR and sequencing errors, raw reads were error-corrected and collapsed into unique sequences using a nearest-neighbor algorithm that merged closely related sequences. To assign V, D and J gene segments, CDR3 sequences were aligned to IMGT reference sequences. For a sequence to be retained, a match of at least six nucleotides was required to both a V gene segment and a J gene segment. Rearrangements were classified as productive when the CDR3 lacked stop codons and remained in frame with V and J, and all other rearrangements were classified as non-productive. Following IMGT convention, CDR3 was defined as the stretch from the second conserved V-encoded cysteine up to the conserved J-encoded phenylalanine. The earlier analysis of roughly 590 of the donors excluded any sequence lacking an unambiguous match to a single V gene segment. An earlier analysis of about 590 of the donors classified V segments as functional when productive rearrangements were above 56.7% and as segregating when the standard deviation between donors was above 5%. A statistical classification framework was developed to diagnose cytomegalovirus status using the catalog of TCR beta chain sequences. V and J gene assignment, in a later analysis, came from comparing TCR nucleotide sequences with IMGT/GENE-DB human TR gene sequences. Using the TCRdist pipeline, a later analysis assigned CDR3 sequences along with most-parsimonious VDJ recombination scenarios. In a later analysis, each TCR beta chain was defined by its CDR3 amino acid sequence together with its V-gene family, and reads without a unique V-gene family were excluded. In a later analysis, 500 to 650 highly shared, low-generation-probability nucleotide sequences were removed to address suspected cross-contamination and a sequencing artifact. In a later analysis, a clonal expansion index for each public chain was calculated from normalized within-repertoire ranks of inferred template counts. Generation probabilities in a later analysis came from a VDJ recombination model fitted to out-of-frame rearrangements, and those results were checked against IGoR. In a later analysis, TCR-TCR, TCR-HLA and TCR-CMV co-occurrence was scored with hypergeometric tests, and a repertoire-size bias correction was applied to TCR pairs. False discovery rates were estimated in a later analysis by permuting HLA or CMV assignments 20 times. In a later analysis, co-occurring TCRs were grouped using DBSCAN, and TCRdist sequence similarity was added for clustering within HLA-allele-positive subsets. Repertoires with fewer than 30,000 or more than 120,000 public chains, plus five repertoires with anomalous nucleotide sharing, were excluded from co-occurrence clustering. TCRdb's version of the immuneACCESS table is confined to in-frame rearrangements and falls short of the full clone set. An unresolved V gene accounts for under half of the shortfall where checked; the remainder is of unknown origin. The V and J calls and clone size were taken over from that table, and D and trimming were inferred from the DNA. The sample data list about 120,000 clones, and 81% of these were observed just once. Of the sample, about 3.8% falls within the top ten clones.

The receptor was isolated from a woman under 40 in good health and CMV-seronegative. The sequencing input was PBMCs. The chain employs TRBV6-1 and TRBJ1-3, with TRBD1 identical over 8 junction bases. The bases read TGTGCCAGCAACTCGGACAGGGTTGGAAACACCATATATTTT. Translated, it reads CASNSDRVGNTIYF.